The 32 T cell receptor beta chains given below trace back to one sample, sequenced in a study of T cell clonotyping in hematopoietic cell transplantation. Sequencing used immunoSEQ multiplex PCR; TCRdb keeps in-frame clones, though not all of them. The profile shows roughly 10,000 clones, approximately 77% of them singletons. The source material was PBMCs, sampled 30 days after allogeneic stem cell transplant. The receptors come from a female patient in her forties who had an allogeneic stem cell transplant from a related donor, so T cells may come from the graft donor. Some clones in this sample may be carry-over from other donors' samples.

The DNA of the CDR3 is TGTGCCAGTAACACGGGACTCAGCTCCTACAATGAGCAGTTCTTC. As protein: CASNTGLSSYNEQFF. The chain couples TRBV19 to TRBJ2-1; maybe TRBD2 (6 bases). The V end lost 7 bases, the J end lost 0 bases, and 13 bases lay between the germline ends. Germline values: CDR1 LNHDA, CDR2 SQIVND (reference sequence). This CDR3 region has 15 residues.

The chain uses TRBV6-1 and TRBJ2-7; a weak D match, TRBD1 (5 bases). The CDR3 has 15 amino acids. Between the trimmed V and J ends, which lost 6 bases and 0 bases, there was a span of 15 bases. Germline assignment: CDR1 MNHNS and CDR2 SASEGT. CDR3 sequence reads: CASRQTVAFSYEQYF. The CDR3 DNA reads as TGTGCCAGCAGACAGACAGTCGCCTTCTCCTACGAGCAGTACTTC.

The chain has TRBV15 and TRBJ2-7; no clear D gene. Germline CDR1 is LNHNV and CDR2 is YYDKDF (reference sequence). The CDR3 contains 11 residues. Trimming shortened V by 3 bases and J by 6 bases, and 6 bases separated the two germline ends. CDR3 in DNA: TGTGCCACCAGCAGGGAAGGCGAGCAGTACTTC. Amino acids: CATSREGEQYF.

This clone occurred once. The chain recombines TRBV7-3 with TRBJ2-2; 12 nucleotides agree with TRBD1. Germline CDR1 and CDR2: SGHTA and FQGTGA. This CDR3 is built from 16 residues. V lost 5 bases, J lost 3 bases, and 4 bases stayed unmatched. The CDR3 spells CASSKGTGGYTGELFF. DNA of the CDR3: TGTGCCAGCAGCAAAGGGACAGGGGGCTACACCGGGGAGCTGTTTTTT.

CDR3 residues: CASSLEREAFF. The CDR3 nucleotides are TGTGCCAGCAGCTTAGAACGGGAAGCTTTCTTT. V and J are TRBV11-3 and TRBJ1-1; D is uncertain. CDR1 and CDR2 (germline): SGHNT, YENEEA. Trimming shortened V by 0 bases and J by 8 bases, and 4 bases separated the two germline ends. The CDR3 is 11 amino acids.

The rearrangement links TRBV11-2 to TRBJ1-2; no clear D gene. The CDR3 runs 15 residues. Trimming shortened V by 5 bases and J by 1 base, and 14 bases separated the two germline ends. In germline, CDR1 is SGHAT, CDR2 FQNNGV. The CDR3: CASSESLALNYGYTF. The CDR3 coding sequence is TGTGCCAGCAGCGAAAGTCTAGCCCTTAACTATGGCTACACCTTC.

The rearrangement uses TRBV2 and TRBJ1-5; 9 nucleotides agree with TRBD1. J gave up 3 bases and V 7 bases, and 7 bases lay outside the gene matches. The V gene's germline CDR1 is SNHLY and CDR2 FYNNEI. This CDR3 spans 15 amino acids. The CDR3 spells CASTLDRGDNQPQHF. The CDR3, as DNA: TGTGCCAGCACCCTGGACAGGGGAGACAATCAGCCCCAGCATTTT.

The CDR3 DNA reads as TGTGCCAGCAGCGAAGTAGGGGACAGCTTCAGCTCTGGGGCCAACGTCCTGACTTTC. Protein: CASSEVGDSFSSGANVLTF. This chain links TRBV5-6 with TRBJ2-6, with 7 bases lining up with TRBD1. The V gene end was trimmed by 4 bases and the J gene end by 0 bases; junction bases not matched to a gene: 13. Germline CDR1 and CDR2: SGHDT and YYEEEE. CDR3 length: 19 amino acids.

The chain employs TRBV7-9 and TRBJ1-5; the D is unclear. V was pared by 0 bases and J by 3 bases, with 0 bases between. The CDR3 length is 12 residues. Germline V gene lookup returns CDR1 SEHNR and CDR2 FQNEAQ (reference sequence). The CDR3 spells CASSLANQPQHF. DNA for the CDR3: TGTGCCAGCAGCTTAGCCAATCAGCCCCAGCATTTT. The complete variable domain, with remaining parts taken from reference TRBV7-9 and TRBJ1-5, reads DTGVSQNPRHKITKRGQNVTFRCDPISEHNRLYWYRQTLGQGPEFLTYFQNEAQLEKSRLLSDRFSAERPKGSFSTLEIQRTEQGDSAMYLCASSLANQPQHFGDGTRLSIL.

The sample holds a few counts of this clone. This chain uses TRBV19 with TRBJ2-1; TRBD2 might be the D (5 bases). Trimming removed 3 bases at V and 0 bases at J, with 9 bases between. The germline V gene has CDR1 LNHDA and CDR2 SQIVND (reference sequence). This CDR3 has 15 amino acids. The CDR3 here is CASSIQRISYNEQFF. The CDR3 nucleotides are TGTGCCAGTAGTATCCAGCGGATCTCCTACAATGAGCAGTTCTTC. The variable domain in full, with the rest retrieved from reference TRBV19 and TRBJ2-1, is DGGITQSPKYLFRKEGQNVTLSCEQNLNHDAMYWYRQDPGQGLRLIYYSQIVNDFQKGDIAEGYSVSREKKESFPLTVTSAQKNPTAFYLCASSIQRISYNEQFFGPGTRLTVL.

This sequence joins TRBV30 and TRBJ2-7, with D unclear. CDR1 is GTSNPN and CDR2 is SVGIG in the germline V gene (reference sequence). This CDR3 has 12 residues. V gave up 5 bases and J gave up 1 base, with 9 bases separating them. Here the CDR3 DNA reads TGTGCCTGGTCGGACCGGTCCTACGAGCAGTACTTC. It is translated as CAWSDRSYEQYF.

V usage is TRBV4-2 and J usage is TRBJ2-1; the D gene is possibly TRBD1 (6 bases). The CDR3 is made up of 15 amino acids. Trimming took 4 bases from V and 1 from J, leaving 11 bases between them. CDR1 is LGHNA, CDR2 YNFKEQ, per germline. In DNA, the CDR3 is TGTGCCAGCAGCCCCAGGGGCCCTTCCTACAATGAGCAGTTCTTC. This gives the protein CASSPRGPSYNEQFF.

The chain has TRBV18 and TRBJ1-1; 12 bases agree with TRBD1. V dropped 4 bases and J dropped 1; count of bases not matched to a gene: 4. From germline, CDR1 is KGHSH and CDR2 LQKENI. The CDR3 extends over 16 amino acids. CDR3 sequence reads: CASSRGQGAGNTEAFF. CDR3 nucleotide sequence: TGTGCCAGCTCACGGGGACAGGGGGCAGGGAACACTGAAGCTTTCTTT.

In regard to this clone: Additional DNA sequences in this sample encode the identical CDR3. This chain links TRBV9 with TRBJ2-5; TRBD2 might be the D (5 bases). The V end was cut by 0 bases, the J end by 3 bases, with 6 bases between. CDR3 length: 13 residues. Germline assignment: CDR1 SGDLS and CDR2 YYNGEE. The CDR3 region has the DNA TGTGCCAGCAGCGTAGCGCGGGAAGAGACCCAGTACTTC. Protein: CASSVAREETQYF.

The V gene is TRBV23-1, the J gene TRBJ2-4, with 8 bases identical to TRBD1. TRBV23-1 has ORF status, its function being uncertain. The ends lost 3 bases at V and 0 bases at J; junction bases unmatched: 10. The CDR3 covers 18 residues. The CDR3 protein is CASSHLTRGPGAKNIQYF. The CDR3 coding sequence is TGCGCCAGCAGTCACCTCACCAGGGGGCCAGGAGCCAAAAACATTCAGTACTTC.

J is TRBJ1-2 and V is TRBV7-9, with TRBD1 matching over 7 bases. The germline V gene has CDR1 SEHNR and CDR2 FQNEAQ (reference sequence). The CDR3 contains 17 residues. Trimming removed 5 bases from V and 5 bases from J; junction bases left unmatched: 17. CDR3 residues: CASSQSRPGQTGYGYTF. The CDR3 DNA reads as TGTGCCAGCAGCCAATCCAGACCGGGACAGACTGGGTATGGCTACACCTTC.

By sample fraction, this clone is medium-sized. The chain uses TRBV11-2 and TRBJ1-1; the D is unclear. Germline V gene data show CDR1 as SGHAT and CDR2 as FQNNGV. V lost 5 bases to trimming and J lost 1 base, with 14 bases between them. The CDR3 has 15 residues. CDR3 in DNA: TGTGCCAGCAGCCCCTACCCTAGACAGAACACTGAAGCTTTCTTT. Translated: CASSPYPRQNTEAFF. Full variable domain (missing parts from reference TRBV11-2 and TRBJ1-1): EAGVAQSPRYKIIEKRQSVAFWCNPISGHATLYWYQQILGQGPKLLIQFQNNGVVDDSQLPKDRFSAERLKGVDSTLKIQPAKLEDSAVYLCASSPYPRQNTEAFFGQGTRLTVV.

The chain employs TRBV19 and TRBJ2-7; D might be TRBD2 (6 bases). Trimming cost V 10 bases and J 0 bases, with 13 bases left between them. Germline lookup yields CDR1 LNHDA and CDR2 SQIVND (reference sequence). The CDR3 covers 13 residues. The CDR3 sequence is CATQLGGSYEQYF. CDR3 in DNA: TGTGCCACCCAACTCGGGGGCTCCTACGAGCAGTACTTC.

This clone was detected only once. The V gene is TRBV6-8, the J gene TRBJ1-1; D is possibly TRBD1 (5 bases). This CDR3 region has 12 residues. The germline V gene has CDR1 MNHGY and CDR2 SAAAGT. Trimming stripped 4 bases from V and 5 bases from J, with 8 bases between. The CDR3 DNA reads as TGTGCCAGCAGTTTTGGGGGGACTGAAGCTTTCTTT. Translating gives CASSFGGTEAFF.

The rearrangement links TRBV9 to TRBJ2-1, with D maybe TRBD2 (6 bases). Germline CDR1 SGDLS, CDR2 YYNGEE. The ends were cut back, 0 bases at V and 4 bases at J, with 8 bases in the middle. The CDR3 is 14 residues long. As DNA, the CDR3 is TGTGCCAGCAGCGTAGATGGGGGGTACAATGAGCAGTTCTTC. Translation gives CASSVDGGYNEQFF.

This clone was counted a single time. The CDR3 here is CASISAYGGVPQHF. The DNA of the CDR3 is TGTGCCAGTATTTCCGCCTACGGGGGGGTGCCCCAGCATTTT. The chain is built from TRBV19 and TRBJ1-5; a possible D gene is TRBD1 (5 bases). The CDR3 covers 14 residues. CDR1 and CDR2 (germline): LNHDA, SQIVND (reference sequence). V was clipped by 7 bases and J by 9 bases, with 19 bases between them.

This chain links TRBV19 with TRBJ1-5; possible D gene TRBD1, 5 bases. Between the trimmed V and J ends, which lost 3 bases and 6 bases, there was a span of 9 bases. The CDR3 sequence is 13 residues long. The V gene's germline CDR1 is LNHDA and CDR2 SQIVND (reference sequence). The CDR3 nucleotides are TGTGCCAGTAGTATCCAGGGAGGTCAGCCCCAGCATTTT. This codes for CASSIQGGQPQHF.

The genes are TRBV29-1 and TRBJ1-1, with 8 bases that match TRBD1. CDR1 and CDR2 (germline): SQVTM, ANQGSEA. V was clipped by 5 bases and J by 6 bases; unmatched bases: 8. This CDR3 comprises 13 residues. The CDR3 coding sequence is TGCAGCGTTATAGGGACAGGATTCGCTGAAGCTTTCTTT. Translating gives CSVIGTGFAEAFF. Full variable domain (outside the CDR3, taken from reference TRBV29-1 and TRBJ1-1): SAVISQKPSRDICQRGTSLTIQCQVDSQVTMMFWYRQQPGQSLTLIATANQGSEATYESGFVIDKFPISRPNLTFSTLTVSNMSPEDSSIYLCSVIGTGFAEAFFGQGTRLTVV.

J is TRBJ2-1 and V is TRBV27; 7 nucleotides agree with TRBD1. The CDR3 is 13 residues long. Germline trimming cut 6 bases from V and 5 bases from J; bases unmatched to any gene: 4. CDR1 and CDR2 (germline): MNHEY, SMNVEV (reference sequence). The CDR3 nucleotides are TGTGCCAGCAGCGGACAGGACCACAATGAGCAGTTCTTC. Protein product: CASSGQDHNEQFF.

The J gene is TRBJ1-2, the V gene TRBV2; 7 nucleotides agree with TRBD1. This CDR3 has 13 residues. Germline-derived CDR1 and CDR2 are SNHLY and FYNNEI. With V trimmed by 5 bases and J by 3 bases, 3 bases remained unmatched. This CDR3 is CASSYRGDYGYTF. The CDR3 region has the DNA TGTGCCAGCAGTTACAGGGGCGACTATGGCTACACCTTC.

The chain links TRBV9 to TRBJ2-7; no clear D. Trimming pared 1 base from V and 4 bases from J, leaving 15 bases between. The CDR3 runs to 15 residues. The germline CDR1 and CDR2 sequences are SGDLS and YYNGEE. The CDR3 DNA sequence: TGTGCCAGCAGCGTAAGGTTGGGCTCCTTGTACGAGCAGTACTTC. It specifies CASSVRLGSLYEQYF.

This sequence joins TRBV5-5 and TRBJ2-7, with D maybe TRBD2 (6 bases). This CDR3 is built from 15 residues. In germline, CDR1 is SGHKS, CDR2 YYEKEE (reference sequence). V shed 2 bases and J shed 0 bases, with 12 bases lying between them. The CDR3 loop is CASSFSAGSSYEQYF. For the CDR3, the DNA is TGTGCCAGCAGCTTTTCTGCGGGAAGCTCCTACGAGCAGTACTTC.

This chain links TRBV2 with TRBJ2-1; TRBD2 is a possible D gene (6 bases). The CDR3 contains 13 residues. V shed 6 bases and J shed 10 bases, with 16 bases lying between them. Germline V gene lookup returns CDR1 SNHLY and CDR2 FYNNEI. The CDR3 DNA reads TGTGCCAGCAGCGTCCGTGGAGCGGGCGAGCAGTTCTTC. This sequence encodes CASSVRGAGEQFF.

The chain has TRBV7-3 and TRBJ1-1; TRBD1 aligns across 7 bases. The trim removed 3 bases at V and 4 bases at J, leaving 2 bases unmatched. The germline CDR1 and CDR2 sequences are SGHTA and FQGTGA. This CDR3 contains 13 residues. The CDR3 nucleotides read TGTGCCAGCAGCTTGTCAGGGGGCACTGAAGCTTTCTTT. As protein: CASSLSGGTEAFF. Combining the CDR3 with reference TRBV7-3 and TRBJ1-1 gives the whole variable domain GAGVSQTPSNKVTEKGKYVELRCDPISGHTALYWYRQSLGQGPEFLIYFQGTGAADDSGLPNDRFFAVRPEGSVSTLKIQRTERGDSAVYLCASSLSGGTEAFFGQGTRLTVV.

The V gene is TRBV30, the J gene TRBJ1-5; 8 bases are a match to TRBD1. The CDR3 consists of 16 residues. Trimming took 5 bases from V and 2 from J; bases not matched to a gene: 11. Per the germline V gene, CDR1 is GTSNPN and CDR2 is SVGIG (reference sequence). CDR3: CAWQQSQGAGNQPQHF. CDR3 nucleotides: TGTGCCTGGCAACAATCGCAGGGGGCTGGCAATCAGCCCCAGCATTTT. Using reference TRBV30 and TRBJ1-5 for the parts outside the CDR3, the full variable domain is SQTIHQWPATLVQPVGSPLSLECTVEGTSNPNLYWYRQAAGRGLQLLFYSVGIGQISSEVPQNLSASRPQDRQFILSSKKLLLSDSGFYLCAWQQSQGAGNQPQHFGDGTRLSIL.

This CDR3 is CASSFPWSRGLNEQFF. CDR3 nucleotides: TGTGCCAGCAGTTTCCCCTGGTCCAGGGGGCTGAATGAGCAGTTCTTC. The chain employs TRBV27 and TRBJ2-1, with TRBD1 matching 8 bases. From germline, CDR1 is MNHEY and CDR2 SMNVEV (reference sequence). This CDR3 has 16 residues. After removal of 3 bases from V and 7 bases from J, the junction contained 11 bases not matched to a gene.

The rearrangement joins TRBV5-1 to TRBJ1-2; D remains unclear. Germline CDR1 is SGHRS and CDR2 is YFSETQ. Trimming stripped 0 bases from V and 9 bases from J, with 15 bases between. The CDR3 is 14 amino acids. The CDR3 region is CASSLVGEVGSYTF. CDR3 in DNA: TGCGCCAGCAGCTTGGTGGGAGAAGTTGGTAGCTACACCTTC.